A single sample is the source of the 18 T cell receptor beta chains below, sequenced in a study of cytomegalovirus exposure and HLA in healthy donors. Primers for the PCR totalled 60 Vbeta and 13 Jbeta. Clones were read by immunoSEQ multiplex PCR, and TCRdb kept only the in-frame ones, dropping some. Its table records some 150,000 clones. Specimen: PBMCs. Receptors originate from a woman between 18 and 29 years old in good health and CMV-seropositive.

On this clone: The junction departs from the called germline gene at one end, perhaps through a read error. J is TRBJ2-1 and V is TRBV5-1; a possible D gene is TRBD1 (6 bases). This CDR3 has 12 amino acids. The germline V gene encodes CDR1 SGHRS and CDR2 YFSETQ. The CDR3 coding sequence is TGCGCCAGCAGCATTTGGGACAAGGAGCAGTTCTTC. Amino acids: CASSIWDKEQFF.

The chain joins TRBV19 to TRBJ1-4, with D possibly TRBD1 on 5 matching bases. The CDR3 is made up of 16 amino acids. V shed 1 base and J shed 0 bases, with 9 bases lying between them. Germline lookup yields CDR1 LNHDA and CDR2 SQIVND (reference sequence). The CDR3, as DNA: TGTGCCAGTAGTATAGGGGGCACAGCAACTAATGAAAAACTGTTTTTT. Translation: CASSIGGTATNEKLFF.

The chain employs TRBV7-6 and TRBJ2-2; D is perhaps TRBD2 (5 bases). The CDR3 runs to 17 residues. The germline CDR1 and CDR2 sequences are SGHVS and FNYEAQ. V was cut by 0 bases and J by 1 base, with 12 bases left in between. CDR3 bases: TGTGCCAGCAGCTTAGCTCGTCAGGCGGGGAACACCGGGGAGCTGTTTTTT. It translates to CASSLARQAGNTGELFF.

The chain recombines TRBV5-1 with TRBJ2-6; D unclear. The length of the CDR3 is 14 residues. The V gene's germline CDR1 is SGHRS and CDR2 YFSETQ. The ends were cut back, 8 bases at V and 2 bases at J, with 11 bases in the middle. The CDR3 region has the DNA TGCGCCAGTAGCAATCTTACTGGGGCCAACGTCCTGACTTTC. Encoded protein: CASSNLTGANVLTF.

V usage is TRBV7-9 and J usage is TRBJ2-3; D may be TRBD1 (6 bases). V lost 8 bases to trimming and J lost 5 bases, with 14 bases between them. This CDR3 region has 13 residues. Germline loops: CDR1 SEHNR, CDR2 FQNEAQ (reference sequence). The CDR3 DNA reads as TGTGCCAGCTCTCAGGGGCGGGTAGATACGCAGTATTTT. This sequence encodes CASSQGRVDTQYF.

The chain recombines TRBV5-1 with TRBJ2-1; possibly TRBD2 for D (5 bases). CDR1 and CDR2 from the germline V gene are SGHRS and YFSETQ. V gave up 0 bases and J gave up 3 bases, with 10 bases separating them. The CDR3 totals 15 residues. CDR3 coding DNA: TGCGCCAGCAGCTTGGTGGAGGCAAACTACAATGAGCAGTTCTTC. Amino acid sequence: CASSLVEANYNEQFF.

This sequence joins TRBV7-6 and TRBJ1-1; D gene uncertain. Germline V gene lookup returns CDR1 SGHVS and CDR2 FNYEAQ. Trimming stripped 5 bases from V and 3 bases from J, with 19 bases between. CDR3 length equals 16 residues. Here the CDR3 DNA reads TGTGCCAGCAGCCCCCATAGGGCGGGATCGGACACTGAAGCTTTCTTT. It translates to CASSPHRAGSDTEAFF.

This chain uses TRBV7-2 with TRBJ2-6; D call uncertain. The CDR3 totals 15 residues. Germline-derived CDR1 and CDR2 are SGHTA and FQGNSA. V lost 2 bases and J 2 bases, leaving 7 bases between the germline ends. CDR3 amino acids: CASSLNRAGANVLTF. CDR3 in DNA: TGTGCCAGCAGCTTAAACAGAGCTGGGGCCAACGTCCTGACTTTC.

This chain joins TRBV2 and TRBJ1-1; no firm D call. Germline V gene data show CDR1 as SNHLY and CDR2 as FYNNEI. V was clipped by 4 bases and J by 1 base, with 7 bases between them. There are 13 residues in the CDR3. CDR3 protein: CASSVGPNTEAFF. CDR3 sequence (DNA): TGTGCCAGCAGTGTGGGCCCGAACACTGAAGCTTTCTTT.

The rearrangement links TRBV7-9 to TRBJ1-5, with D hard to call. Germline CDR1 is SEHNR and CDR2 is FQNEAQ (reference sequence). Trimming stripped 5 bases from V and 0 bases from J, with 5 bases between. The CDR3 is made up of 13 amino acids. CDR3 region: CASSQNSNQPQHF. The CDR3 DNA reads TGTGCCAGCAGCCAAAATAGCAATCAGCCCCAGCATTTT.

The chain links TRBV6-1 to TRBJ1-4; D is possibly TRBD1 (5 bases). Per the germline V gene, CDR1 is MNHNS and CDR2 is SASEGT. The CDR3 runs to 14 residues. The V and J ends lost 6 bases and 7 bases respectively, with 15 bases between them. The CDR3 spells CASSRYGGAEKLFF. In DNA form, the CDR3 reads TGTGCCAGCAGCCGATATGGTGGGGCTGAAAAACTGTTTTTT.

The chain combines TRBV6-5 with TRBJ2-7, with D possibly matching TRBD2 (5 bases). V lost 6 bases and J 5 bases, leaving 11 bases between the germline ends. Germline CDR1 MNHEY, CDR2 SVGAGI. The CDR3 is 12 amino acids. The CDR3 here is CASSRTGDEQYF. The CDR3 DNA is TGTGCCAGCAGCCGAACCGGGGACGAGCAGTACTTC.

V usage is TRBV6-1 and J usage is TRBJ2-7; D might be TRBD2 (6 bases). Germline CDR1 and CDR2: MNHNS and SASEGT. The CDR3 contains 14 residues. Deletions cut 2 bases from V and 6 bases from J, with 14 bases between. CDR3 nucleotide sequence: TGTGCCAGCAGTGAAACCCAGTTGGGGGGCGAGCAGTACTTC. Encoded protein: CASSETQLGGEQYF.

The V call is TRBV6-5, the J call TRBJ2-7; 9 bases agree with TRBD1. This CDR3 comprises 15 residues. CDR1 is MNHEY, CDR2 SVGAGI, per germline. V shed 8 bases and J 1 base; nucleotides not matched to a gene: 9. The CDR3 bases are TGTGCCAGCCGAATCGGGACAGGGCCTTCCTACGAGCAGTACTTC. This codes for CASRIGTGPSYEQYF.

The chain couples TRBV6-1 to TRBJ2-7; 7 bases are a match to TRBD1. The V gene end was trimmed by 8 bases and the J gene end by 6 bases; junction bases not matched to a gene: 7. The germline CDR1 and CDR2 sequences are MNHNS and SASEGT. The CDR3 is made up of 12 amino acids. The CDR3 region is CASSRDRVEQYF. The CDR3 coding sequence is TGTGCCAGCTCTCGAGACAGGGTCGAGCAGTACTTC.

The rearrangement uses TRBV29-1 and TRBJ1-2, with D uncertain. The CDR3 runs to 13 residues. V was pared by 0 bases and J by 5 bases, with 10 bases between. The germline CDR1 and CDR2 sequences are SQVTM and ANQGSEA. The CDR3 nucleotides read TGCAGCGTTGAAGAACCCCGGAGGTATGGCTACACCTTC. Its translation is CSVEEPRRYGYTF.

The chain links TRBV5-6 to TRBJ1-2; a weak D match, TRBD1 (6 bases). V was shortened by 2 bases and J by 7 bases, with 12 bases between the two germline ends. CDR1 and CDR2 (germline): SGHDT, YYEEEE. The CDR3 extends over 13 amino acids. The CDR3 is CASSFAGAGGYTF. In DNA form, the CDR3 reads TGTGCCAGCAGCTTTGCAGGGGCGGGTGGCTACACCTTC.

Turning to this clone: This specimen includes other DNA sequences encoding the same CDR3. V gene TRBV2 combines with J gene TRBJ1-1; D may be TRBD1 (6 bases). The V and J ends lost 3 bases and 1 base respectively, with 15 bases between them. Per germline, CDR1 SNHLY and CDR2 FYNNEI. This CDR3 spans 16 amino acids. CDR3 nucleotides: TGTGCCAGCAGTGACGCAGGGGCGAAAGGGAACACTGAAGCTTTCTTT. Encoded protein: CASSDAGAKGNTEAFF.